This passage covers 15 T cell receptor beta chains from one sample sequenced in a study of Graves' ophthalmopathy and Graves' hyperthyroidism. Transcripts of RNA were the source for amplifying TCR beta CDR3 regions. Second-round multiplex PCR came after a first-round RT-PCR that employed HTBI primers. Via MiXCR, TCRdb re-called the multiplex PCR reads, giving one row per CDR3 protein. The sample carries 600,000 to 950,000 distinct CDR3 sequences, 35% to 50% recorded once. Sequencing was carried out using peripheral blood. Receptors were obtained from an adult man with Graves' ophthalmopathy.

This clonotype turned up a few times. The chain links TRBV7-9 to TRBJ2-7; no clear D gene. This CDR3 has 14 amino acids. Germline CDR1 is SEHNR and CDR2 is FQNEAQ (reference sequence). The V end was cut by 0 bases, the J end by 2 bases, with 8 bases between. CDR3 nucleotides: TGTGCCAGCAGCTTAGCGGGAATTACCTACGAGCAGTACTTC. Amino acid sequence: CASSLAGITYEQYF.

This clonotype has only a few counts. The rearrangement joins TRBV7-9 to TRBJ2-2; maybe TRBD2 (5 bases). The germline CDR1 and CDR2 sequences are SEHNR and FQNEAQ (reference sequence). V was clipped by 5 bases and J by 6 bases, with 10 bases between them. The CDR3 has 13 amino acids. CDR3 in amino acids: CASSQVSAGELFF. The CDR3 nucleotides read TGTGCCAGCAGCCAAGTTAGCGCCGGGGAGCTGTTTTTT.

V is TRBV5-1 and J is TRBJ1-4; weak D call: TRBD1 (5 bases). Trimming left V 4 bases short and J 5 bases short, with 12 bases between. The CDR3 is 14 residues long. Looked up from germline, CDR1 is SGHRS and CDR2 is YFSETQ. CDR3 loop: CASSLQAENEKLFF. CDR3 DNA sequence: TGCGCCAGCAGCCTACAGGCGGAGAATGAAAAACTGTTTTTT.

The CDR3 is CASSLAGTSGRETQYF. The DNA for the CDR3 is TGCGCCAGCAGCTTGGCTGGGACTAGCGGGAGGGAGACCCAGTACTTC. The J gene is TRBJ2-5, the V gene TRBV5-1, with 15 positions matching TRBD2. Per the germline V gene, CDR1 is SGHRS and CDR2 is YFSETQ. The V gene end was trimmed by 0 bases and the J gene end by 5 bases; junction bases not matched to a gene: 2. The CDR3 totals 16 residues. Full variable domain (remainder filled in from reference TRBV5-1 and TRBJ2-5): KAGVTQTPRYLIKTRGQQVTLSCSPISGHRSVSWYQQTPGQGLQFLFEYFSETQRNKGNFPGRFSGRQFSNSRSEMNVSTLELGDSALYLCASSLAGTSGRETQYFGPGTRLLVL.

This clonotype was recorded a few times. This rearrangement joins TRBV20-1 to TRBJ2-7, with 9 bases fitting TRBD1. Germline values: CDR1 DFQATT, CDR2 SNEGSKA (reference sequence). The CDR3 has 13 amino acids. J was trimmed by 6 bases and V by 3 bases; bases with no gene match: 6. This CDR3 is CSARSGTGLEQYF. In nucleotides, the CDR3 is TGCAGTGCTAGGTCCGGGACAGGGCTCGAGCAGTACTTC.

This chain joins TRBV7-8 and TRBJ1-5; D might be TRBD1 (5 bases). Trimming removed 8 bases from V and 5 bases from J, with 22 bases in between. This CDR3 contains 16 residues. Germline assignment: CDR1 SGHVS and CDR2 FQNEAQ. The DNA of the CDR3 is TGTGCCAGCTCACCACTGGGGGTAGGGTCGGATCAGCCCCAGCATTTT. Its translation is CASSPLGVGSDQPQHF.

This clonotype has just one count. This chain links TRBV14 with TRBJ2-6, with D hard to call. Germline CDR1 SGHDN, CDR2 FVKESK. The CDR3 covers 10 residues. The V and J ends lost 0 bases and 18 bases respectively, with 6 bases between them. The CDR3 coding sequence is TGTGCCAGCAGCCAAGATGGCCCGACTTTC. This encodes CASSQDGPTF.

CDR3 in DNA: TGTGCCAGCAGCTTACCTAGGGTTTCACCCCTCCACTTT. Translated: CASSLPRVSPLHF. V and J are TRBV7-9 and TRBJ1-6; unclear D gene. Trimming took 2 bases from V and 9 from J, leaving 8 bases between them. In germline, CDR1 is SEHNR, CDR2 FQNEAQ (reference sequence). This CDR3 has 13 residues.

CDR3 DNA sequence: TGTGCCAGCAGCTTATTGACAGGGGGGGACTATGGCTACACCTTC. Translation: CASSLLTGGDYGYTF. This chain uses TRBV7-8 with TRBJ1-2; 9 bases agree with TRBD1. Germline trimming cut 2 bases from V and 3 bases from J; bases unmatched to any gene: 4. Germline CDR1 and CDR2: SGHVS and FQNEAQ. CDR3 size: 15 residues.

This clonotype was counted at least ten times. The V call is TRBV9, the J call TRBJ2-5; D unresolved. CDR3 length equals 14 residues. Trimming took 1 base from V and 1 from J, leaving 8 bases between them. Germline values: CDR1 SGDLS, CDR2 YYNGEE. The CDR3, as DNA: TGTGCCAGCAGCGTATCGGTGGCCCAAGAGACCCAGTACTTC. Translation: CASSVSVAQETQYF.

The chain recombines TRBV25-1 with TRBJ2-2, with 10 positions matching TRBD2. This CDR3 is built from 17 residues. Germline V CDR1 and CDR2: MGHDK, SYGVNS. Germline trimming cut 6 bases from V and 1 base from J; bases unmatched to any gene: 8. CDR3 sequence reads: CASRRRRTSGNTGELFF. CDR3 sequence (DNA): TGTGCCAGCAGGCGACGGAGGACTAGCGGGAACACCGGGGAGCTGTTTTTT. The whole variable domain, remainder taken from reference TRBV25-1 and TRBJ2-2, is EADIYQTPRYLVIGTGKKITLECSQTMGHDKMYWYQQDPGMELHLIHYSYGVNSTEKGDLSSESTVSRIRTEHFPLTLESARPSHTSQYLCASRRRRTSGNTGELFFGEGSRLTVL.

This chain connects TRBV2 to TRBJ1-3, with 9 positions matching TRBD1. Losses at the gene ends were 6 bases for V and 7 bases for J; bases not matched to a gene: 4. The CDR3 totals 13 residues. Germline V lookup: CDR1 SNHLY, CDR2 FYNNEI. CDR3 coding DNA: TGTGCCAGCAGGCCCGGGACAGGGAACACCATATATTTT. It translates to CASRPGTGNTIYF.

This clonotype showed up just a few times. This chain connects TRBV7-2 to TRBJ1-1, with D possibly being TRBD1 (6 bases). The germline V gene has CDR1 SGHTA and CDR2 FQGNSA. The length of the CDR3 is 17 residues. The V end lost 1 base, the J end lost 0 bases, and 15 bases lay between the germline ends. Here the CDR3 reads CASSLGPFGGMNTEAFF. The CDR3 DNA follows: TGTGCCAGCAGCTTAGGACCCTTCGGGGGCATGAACACTGAAGCTTTCTTT.

The gene calls are TRBV15 and TRBJ2-7; unclear D gene. Looked up from germline, CDR1 is LNHNV and CDR2 is YYDKDF (reference sequence). Trimming stripped 5 bases from V and 7 bases from J, with 24 bases between. The CDR3 runs 16 residues. CDR3 protein: CATSGKVSGPMGEQYF. CDR3 coding DNA: TGTGCCACCAGCGGAAAGGTATCGGGCCCCATGGGTGAGCAGTACTTC.

This clonotype showed up many times. This rearrangement joins TRBV10-3 to TRBJ1-5; D gene uncertain. CDR1 and CDR2 from the germline V gene are ENHRY and SYGVKD. V dropped 3 bases and J dropped 7 bases, with 16 bases sitting between them. The CDR3 sequence is 15 residues long. The CDR3 nucleotides are TGTGCCATCAGTGATGTCGACCTAACGGGGCAGCCCCAGCATTTT. This codes for CAISDVDLTGQPQHF.